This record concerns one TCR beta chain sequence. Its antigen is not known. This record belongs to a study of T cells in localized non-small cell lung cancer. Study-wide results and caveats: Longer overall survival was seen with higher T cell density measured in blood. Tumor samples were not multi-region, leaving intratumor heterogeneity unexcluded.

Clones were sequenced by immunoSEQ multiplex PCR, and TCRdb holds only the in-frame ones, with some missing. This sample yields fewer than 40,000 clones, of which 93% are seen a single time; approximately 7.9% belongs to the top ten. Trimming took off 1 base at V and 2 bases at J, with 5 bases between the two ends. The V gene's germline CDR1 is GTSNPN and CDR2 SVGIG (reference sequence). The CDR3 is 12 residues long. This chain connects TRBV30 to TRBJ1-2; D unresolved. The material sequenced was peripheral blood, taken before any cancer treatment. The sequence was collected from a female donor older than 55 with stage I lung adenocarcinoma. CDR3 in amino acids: CAWSGRNYGYTF. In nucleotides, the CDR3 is TGTGCCTGGAGTGGGCGGAACTATGGCTACACCTTC.